The present entry profiles one T cell receptor (beta chain) with its context. The germline gives CDR1 SNHLY, CDR2 FYNNEI. The CDR3 consists of 14 residues. V lost 4 bases to trimming and J lost 0 bases, with 10 bases between them. The data were taken from a study of T-cell reconstitution after alpha-beta-depleted transplantation in children. Preparation of the TCRbeta library involved a method that used unique molecular identifiers. From the PCR reads, TCRdb called clonotypes with MiXCR, one entry per CDR3 protein. This sample has 250,000 to 400,000 distinct CDR3 sequences; approximately 23% occur once, and the top ten carry over 9.5%.

The source was PBMCs, mostly from graft donor cells, collected 180 days after TCRalphabeta/CD19-depleted stem cell transplant. This TCR came from a male patient younger than 18 who had a stem cell transplant for acute lymphoblastic leukemia, so the T cells may come from the graft donor. The chain employs TRBV2 and TRBJ2-7, with D unresolved. The CDR3 coding sequence is TGTGCCAGCAGTGTGGCGCGATACTCCTACGAGCAGTACTTC. This codes for CASSVARYSYEQYF.